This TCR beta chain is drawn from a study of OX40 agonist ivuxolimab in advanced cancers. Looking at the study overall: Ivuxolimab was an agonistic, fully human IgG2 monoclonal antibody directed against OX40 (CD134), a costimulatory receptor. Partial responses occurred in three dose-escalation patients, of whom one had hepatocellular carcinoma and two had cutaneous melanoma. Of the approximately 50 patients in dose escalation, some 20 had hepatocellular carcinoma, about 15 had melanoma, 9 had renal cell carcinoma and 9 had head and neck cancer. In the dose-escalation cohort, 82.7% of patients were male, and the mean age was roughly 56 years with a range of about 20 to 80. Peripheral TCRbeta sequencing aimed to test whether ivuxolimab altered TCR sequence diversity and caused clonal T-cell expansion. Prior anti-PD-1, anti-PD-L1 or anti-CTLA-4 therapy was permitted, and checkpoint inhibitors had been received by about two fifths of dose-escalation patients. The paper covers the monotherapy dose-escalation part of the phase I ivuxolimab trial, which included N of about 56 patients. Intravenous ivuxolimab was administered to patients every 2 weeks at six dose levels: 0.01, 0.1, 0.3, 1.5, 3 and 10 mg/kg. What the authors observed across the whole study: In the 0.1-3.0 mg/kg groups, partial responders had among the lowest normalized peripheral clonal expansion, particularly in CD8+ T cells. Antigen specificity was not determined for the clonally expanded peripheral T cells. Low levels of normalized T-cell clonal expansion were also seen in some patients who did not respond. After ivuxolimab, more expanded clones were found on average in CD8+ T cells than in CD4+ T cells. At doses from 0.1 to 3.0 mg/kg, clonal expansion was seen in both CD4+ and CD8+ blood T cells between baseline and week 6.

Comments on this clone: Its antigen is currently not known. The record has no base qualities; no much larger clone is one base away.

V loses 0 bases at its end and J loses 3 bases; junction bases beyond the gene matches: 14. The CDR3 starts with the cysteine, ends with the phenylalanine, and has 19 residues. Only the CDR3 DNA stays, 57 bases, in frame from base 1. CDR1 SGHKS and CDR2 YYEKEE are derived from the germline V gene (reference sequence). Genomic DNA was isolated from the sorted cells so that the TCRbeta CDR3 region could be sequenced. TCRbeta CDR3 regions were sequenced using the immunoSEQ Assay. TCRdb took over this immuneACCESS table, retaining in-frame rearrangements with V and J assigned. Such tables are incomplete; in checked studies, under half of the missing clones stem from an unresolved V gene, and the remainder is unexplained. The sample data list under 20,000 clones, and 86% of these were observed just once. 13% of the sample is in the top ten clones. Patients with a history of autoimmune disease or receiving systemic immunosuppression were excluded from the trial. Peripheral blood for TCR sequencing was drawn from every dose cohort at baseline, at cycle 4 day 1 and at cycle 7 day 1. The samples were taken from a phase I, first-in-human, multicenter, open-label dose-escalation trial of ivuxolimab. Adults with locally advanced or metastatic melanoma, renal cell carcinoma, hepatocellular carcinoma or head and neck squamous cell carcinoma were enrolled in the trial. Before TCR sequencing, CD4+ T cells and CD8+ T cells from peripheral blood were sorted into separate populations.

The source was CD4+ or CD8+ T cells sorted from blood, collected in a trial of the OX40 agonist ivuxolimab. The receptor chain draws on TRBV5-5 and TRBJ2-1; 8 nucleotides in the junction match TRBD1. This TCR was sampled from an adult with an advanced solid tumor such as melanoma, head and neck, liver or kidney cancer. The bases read TGTGCCAGCAGCTTGGTGGGGCGTCCTACAGGGGGTTTCTACAATGAGCAGTTCTTC. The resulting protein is CASSLVGRPTGGFYNEQFF. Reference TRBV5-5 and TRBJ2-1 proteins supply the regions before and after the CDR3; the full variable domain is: DAGVTQSPTHLIKTRGQQVTLRCSPISGHKSVSWYQQVLGQGPQFIFQYYEKEERGRGNFPDRFSARQFPNYSSELNVNALLLGDSALYLCASSLVGRPTGGFYNEQFFGPGTRLTVL.